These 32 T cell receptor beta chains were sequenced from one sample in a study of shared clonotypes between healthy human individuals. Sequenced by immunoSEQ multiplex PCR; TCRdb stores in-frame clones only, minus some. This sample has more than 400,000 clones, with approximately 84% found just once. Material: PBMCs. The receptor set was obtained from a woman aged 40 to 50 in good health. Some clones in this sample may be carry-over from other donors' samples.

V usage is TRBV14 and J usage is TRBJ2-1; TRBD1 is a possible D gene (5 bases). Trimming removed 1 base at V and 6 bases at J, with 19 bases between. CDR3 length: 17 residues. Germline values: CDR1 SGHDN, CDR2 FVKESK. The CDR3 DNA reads TGTGCCAGCAGCCAAGGGGTCCTGCAGGGCGGCGGCAATGAGCAGTTCTTC. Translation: CASSQGVLQGGGNEQFF.

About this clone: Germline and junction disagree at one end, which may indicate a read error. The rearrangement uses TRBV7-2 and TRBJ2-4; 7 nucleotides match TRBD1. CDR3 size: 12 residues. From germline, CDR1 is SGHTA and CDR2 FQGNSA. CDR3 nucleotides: TGTGCCAGCAGCTTAACGGTCGGGACAGCCGCGTTC. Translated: CASSLTVGTAAF.

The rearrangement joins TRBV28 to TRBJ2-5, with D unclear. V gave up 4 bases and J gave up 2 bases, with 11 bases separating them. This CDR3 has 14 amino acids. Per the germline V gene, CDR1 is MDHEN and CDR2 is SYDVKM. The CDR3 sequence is CASSSAGWQETQYF. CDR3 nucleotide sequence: TGTGCCAGCAGTTCCGCAGGATGGCAAGAGACCCAGTACTTC.

This chain's CDR3 is CASRSYRGIRYEQYF. CDR3 DNA: TGTGCCAGCAGGTCTTACAGGGGGATAAGGTACGAGCAGTACTTC. The chain carries TRBV27 and TRBJ2-7, with 8 nucleotides matching TRBD1. Germline CDR1 MNHEY, CDR2 SMNVEV (reference sequence). The CDR3 totals 15 residues. V was pared by 6 bases and J by 4 bases, with 11 bases of the junction left unmatched.

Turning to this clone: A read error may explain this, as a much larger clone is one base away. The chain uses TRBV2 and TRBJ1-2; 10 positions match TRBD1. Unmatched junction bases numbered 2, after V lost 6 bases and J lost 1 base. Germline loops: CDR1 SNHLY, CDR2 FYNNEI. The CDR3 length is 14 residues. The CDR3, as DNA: TGTGCCAGCAGACGGACAGGGGGTAACTATGGCTACACCTTC. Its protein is CASRRTGGNYGYTF.

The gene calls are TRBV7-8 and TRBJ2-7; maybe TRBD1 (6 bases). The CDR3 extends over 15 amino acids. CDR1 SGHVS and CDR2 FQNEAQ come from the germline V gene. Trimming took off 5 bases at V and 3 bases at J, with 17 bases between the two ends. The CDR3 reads CASSVDRDTHYEQYF. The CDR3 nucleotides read TGTGCCAGCAGCGTTGACCGGGACACCCACTACGAGCAGTACTTC.

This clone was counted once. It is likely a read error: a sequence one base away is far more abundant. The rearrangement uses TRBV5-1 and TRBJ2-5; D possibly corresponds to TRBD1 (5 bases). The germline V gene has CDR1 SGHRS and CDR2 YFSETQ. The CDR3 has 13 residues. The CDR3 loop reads CAGSFGGAETQYF. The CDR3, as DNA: TGCGCCGGCAGCTTCGGTGGGGCGGAGACCCAGTACTTC.

CDR3: CASSSDTVLSYEQYF. Written as DNA, the CDR3 is TGCGCCAGCAGCTCGGACACAGTCCTATCCTACGAGCAGTACTTC. This chain uses TRBV5-1 with TRBJ2-7, with D tentatively TRBD1 (5 bases). CDR1 and CDR2 (germline): SGHRS, YFSETQ. The V end lost 3 bases, the J end lost 1 base, and 14 bases lay between the germline ends. The CDR3 length is 15 residues.

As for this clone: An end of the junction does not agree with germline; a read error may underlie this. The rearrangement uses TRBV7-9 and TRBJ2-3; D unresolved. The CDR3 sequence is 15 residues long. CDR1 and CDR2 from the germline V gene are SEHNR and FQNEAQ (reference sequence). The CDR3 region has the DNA TGTGCCAGCAACTTAGGTGTGGGAAACACAGATACGCAGTATTTT. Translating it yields CASNLGVGNTDTQYF.

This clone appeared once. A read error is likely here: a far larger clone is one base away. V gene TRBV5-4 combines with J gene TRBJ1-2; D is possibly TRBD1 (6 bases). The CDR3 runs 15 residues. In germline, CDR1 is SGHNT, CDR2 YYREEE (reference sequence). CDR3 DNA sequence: TGTGCCAGCAGCTTGGGGGGGGCAGGGAAGACTGGCTACGCCTTC. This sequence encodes CASSLGGAGKTGYAF.

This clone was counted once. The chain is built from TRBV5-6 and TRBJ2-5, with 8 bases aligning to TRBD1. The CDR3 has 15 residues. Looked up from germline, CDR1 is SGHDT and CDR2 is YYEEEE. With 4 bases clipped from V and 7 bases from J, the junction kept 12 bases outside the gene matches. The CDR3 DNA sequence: TGTGCCAGCAGCATCCTAGGACAGGGTCGGGGGACCCAGTACTTC. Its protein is CASSILGQGRGTQYF.

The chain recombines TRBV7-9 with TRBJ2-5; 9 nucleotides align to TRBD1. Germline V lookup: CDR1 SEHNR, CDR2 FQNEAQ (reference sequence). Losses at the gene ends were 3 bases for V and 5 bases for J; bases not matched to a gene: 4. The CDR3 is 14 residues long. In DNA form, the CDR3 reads TGTGCCAGCAGCTTCACAGGGGGCGACGAGACCCAGTACTTC. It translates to CASSFTGGDETQYF.

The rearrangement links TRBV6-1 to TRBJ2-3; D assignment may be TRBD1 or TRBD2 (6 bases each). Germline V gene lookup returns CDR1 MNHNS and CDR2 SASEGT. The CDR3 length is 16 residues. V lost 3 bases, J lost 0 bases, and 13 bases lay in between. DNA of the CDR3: TGTGCCAGCAGTGAGCTCGGGGGCCCTAGCACAGATACGCAGTATTTT. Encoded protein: CASSELGGPSTDTQYF.

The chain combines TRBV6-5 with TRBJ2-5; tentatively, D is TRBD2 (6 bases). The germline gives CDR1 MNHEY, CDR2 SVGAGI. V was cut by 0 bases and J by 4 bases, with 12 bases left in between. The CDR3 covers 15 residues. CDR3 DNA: TGTGCCAGCAGTTACTCGGGGGGTAGTGCAGAGACCCAGTACTTC. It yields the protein CASSYSGGSAETQYF.

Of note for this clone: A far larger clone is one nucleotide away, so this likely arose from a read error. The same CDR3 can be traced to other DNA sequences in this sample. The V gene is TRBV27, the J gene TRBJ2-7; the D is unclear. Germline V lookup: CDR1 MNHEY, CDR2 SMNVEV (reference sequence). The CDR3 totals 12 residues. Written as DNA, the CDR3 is TGCGCCAGCAGTGGTGGGGCCTACGAGCAGTACTTC. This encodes CASSGGAYEQYF.

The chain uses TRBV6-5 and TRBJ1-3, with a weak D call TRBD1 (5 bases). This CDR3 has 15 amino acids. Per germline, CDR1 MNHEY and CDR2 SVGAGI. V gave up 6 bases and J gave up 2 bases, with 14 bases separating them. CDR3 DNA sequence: TGTGCCAGCAGCTACAGGCGGACAACTGGAAACACCATATATTTT. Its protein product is CASSYRRTTGNTIYF.

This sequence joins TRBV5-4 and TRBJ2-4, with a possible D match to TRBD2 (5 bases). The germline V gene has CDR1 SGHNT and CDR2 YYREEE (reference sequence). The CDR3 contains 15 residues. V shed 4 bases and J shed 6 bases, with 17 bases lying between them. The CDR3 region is CASSQQLGIVNIQYF. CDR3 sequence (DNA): TGTGCCAGCAGCCAACAACTAGGGATCGTAAACATTCAGTACTTC.

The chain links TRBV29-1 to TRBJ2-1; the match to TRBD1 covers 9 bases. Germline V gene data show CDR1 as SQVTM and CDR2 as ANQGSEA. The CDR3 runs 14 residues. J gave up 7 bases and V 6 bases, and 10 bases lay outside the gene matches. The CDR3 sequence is CSVDKTGGENEQFF. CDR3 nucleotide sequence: TGCAGCGTGGATAAGACAGGGGGAGAGAATGAGCAGTTCTTC.

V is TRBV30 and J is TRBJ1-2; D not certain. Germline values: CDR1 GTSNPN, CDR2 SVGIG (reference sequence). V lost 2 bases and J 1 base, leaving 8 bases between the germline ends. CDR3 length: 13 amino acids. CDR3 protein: CAWSRDSNYGYTF. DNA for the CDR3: TGTGCCTGGAGTAGAGATAGTAACTATGGCTACACCTTC.

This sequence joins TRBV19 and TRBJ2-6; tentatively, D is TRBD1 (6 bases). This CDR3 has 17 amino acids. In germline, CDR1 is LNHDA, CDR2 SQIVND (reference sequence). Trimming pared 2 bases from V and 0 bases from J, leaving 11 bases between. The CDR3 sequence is CASSIRGQNSGANVLTF. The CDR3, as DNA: TGTGCCAGTAGTATACGGGGACAAAACTCTGGGGCCAACGTCCTGACTTTC.

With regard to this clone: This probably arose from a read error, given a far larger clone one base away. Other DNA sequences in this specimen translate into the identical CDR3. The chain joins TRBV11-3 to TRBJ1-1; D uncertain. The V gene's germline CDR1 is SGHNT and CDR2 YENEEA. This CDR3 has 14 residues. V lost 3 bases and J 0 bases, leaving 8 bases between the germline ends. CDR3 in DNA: TGTGCCAGCAGCTTCTCCGGGATGAACACTGAAGCTTTCTTT. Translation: CASSFSGMNTEAFF.

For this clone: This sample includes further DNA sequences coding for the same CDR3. CDR3 coding DNA: TGTGCCATCCGGGGGACCTACGAGCAGTACTTC. Protein product: CAIRGTYEQYF. The chain recombines TRBV10-3 with TRBJ2-7, with TRBD2 as a possible D gene (6 bases). CDR1 is ENHRY, CDR2 SYGVKD, per germline. V was trimmed by 8 bases and J by 2 bases, leaving 7 bases between them. The CDR3 contains 11 residues.

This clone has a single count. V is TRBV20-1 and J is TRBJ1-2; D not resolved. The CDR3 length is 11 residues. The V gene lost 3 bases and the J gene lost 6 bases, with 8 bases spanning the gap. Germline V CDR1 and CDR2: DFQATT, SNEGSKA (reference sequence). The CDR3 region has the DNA TGCAGTGCTAGTTCCGGTGATGGCTACACCTTC. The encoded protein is CSASSGDGYTF.

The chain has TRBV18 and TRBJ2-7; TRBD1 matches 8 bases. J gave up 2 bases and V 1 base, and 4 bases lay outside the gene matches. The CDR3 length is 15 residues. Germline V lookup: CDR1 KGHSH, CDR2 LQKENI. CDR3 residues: CASSPRQGATYEQYF. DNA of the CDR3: TGTGCCAGCTCACCACGGCAGGGGGCTACCTACGAGCAGTACTTC.

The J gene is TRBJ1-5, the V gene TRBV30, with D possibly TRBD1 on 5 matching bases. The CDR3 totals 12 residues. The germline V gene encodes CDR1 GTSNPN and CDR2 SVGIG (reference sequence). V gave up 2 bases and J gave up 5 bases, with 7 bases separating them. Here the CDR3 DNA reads TGTGCCTGGAGTCCCAGGGATCAGCCCCAGCATTTT. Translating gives CAWSPRDQPQHF.

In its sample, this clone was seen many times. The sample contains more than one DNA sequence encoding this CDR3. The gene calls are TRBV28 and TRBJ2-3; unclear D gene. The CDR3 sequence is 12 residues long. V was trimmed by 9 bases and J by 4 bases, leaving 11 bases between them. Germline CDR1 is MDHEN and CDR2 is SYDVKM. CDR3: CASSAYPDTQYF. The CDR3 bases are TGTGCCAGTTCGGCCTATCCAGATACGCAGTATTTT.

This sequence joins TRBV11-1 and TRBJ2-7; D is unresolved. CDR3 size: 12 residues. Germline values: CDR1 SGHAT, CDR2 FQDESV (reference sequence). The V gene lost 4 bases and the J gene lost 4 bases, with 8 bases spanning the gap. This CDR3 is CASSSDTYEQYF. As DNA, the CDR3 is TGTGCCAGCAGCTCAGATACGTACGAGCAGTACTTC.

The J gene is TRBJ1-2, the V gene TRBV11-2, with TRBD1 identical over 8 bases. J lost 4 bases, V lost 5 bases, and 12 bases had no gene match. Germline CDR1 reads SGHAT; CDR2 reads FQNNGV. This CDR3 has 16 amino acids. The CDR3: CASSTPSRGRIYGYTF. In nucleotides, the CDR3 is TGTGCCAGCAGCACCCCTTCCAGGGGGCGCATCTATGGCTACACCTTC.

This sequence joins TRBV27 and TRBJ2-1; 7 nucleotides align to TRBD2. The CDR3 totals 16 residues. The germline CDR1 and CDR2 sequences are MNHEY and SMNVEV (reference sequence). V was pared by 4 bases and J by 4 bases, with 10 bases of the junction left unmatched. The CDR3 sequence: CASSSLGLAAYNEQFF. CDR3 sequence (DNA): TGTGCCAGCAGTTCCCTGGGGCTAGCGGCATACAATGAGCAGTTCTTC.

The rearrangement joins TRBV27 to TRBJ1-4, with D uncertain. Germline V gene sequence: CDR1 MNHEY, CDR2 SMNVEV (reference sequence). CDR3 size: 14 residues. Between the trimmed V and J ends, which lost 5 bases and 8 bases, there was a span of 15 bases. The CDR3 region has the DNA TGTGCCAGCAGTCCCACGGGGTACTCGGAAAAACTGTTTTTT. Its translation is CASSPTGYSEKLFF.

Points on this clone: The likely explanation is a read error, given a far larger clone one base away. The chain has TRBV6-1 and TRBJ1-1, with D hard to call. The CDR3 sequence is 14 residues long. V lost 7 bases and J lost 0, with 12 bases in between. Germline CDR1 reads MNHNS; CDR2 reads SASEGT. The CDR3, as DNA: TGTGCCAGCACCCCGGAACCTCTGAACACTGAAGCTTTCTTT. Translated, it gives CASTPEPLNTEAFF.

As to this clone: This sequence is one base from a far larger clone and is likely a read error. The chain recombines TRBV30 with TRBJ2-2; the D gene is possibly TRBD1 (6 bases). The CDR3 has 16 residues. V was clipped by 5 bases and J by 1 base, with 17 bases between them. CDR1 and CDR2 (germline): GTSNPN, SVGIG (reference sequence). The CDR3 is CAWRREGQRNTGELFF. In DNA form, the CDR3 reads TGTGCCTGGCGACGCGAAGGACAGAGGAACACCGGGGAGCTGTTTTTT.